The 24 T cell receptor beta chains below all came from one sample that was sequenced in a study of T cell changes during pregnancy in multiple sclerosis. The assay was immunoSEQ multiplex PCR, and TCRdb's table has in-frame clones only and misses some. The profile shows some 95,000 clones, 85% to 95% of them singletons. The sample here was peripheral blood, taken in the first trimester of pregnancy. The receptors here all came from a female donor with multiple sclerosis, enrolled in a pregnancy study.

Here the CDR3 DNA reads TGCGCCAGCAGCGCGCAAACAGGGGGCTCGGGTGAGACCCAGTACTTC. This encodes CASSAQTGGSGETQYF. This chain joins TRBV5-1 and TRBJ2-5; TRBD1 matches 9 bases. Germline CDR1 and CDR2: SGHRS and YFSETQ. The CDR3 has 16 residues. Trimming at V came to 4 bases and at J to 5 bases, leaving 12 bases not matched to a gene.

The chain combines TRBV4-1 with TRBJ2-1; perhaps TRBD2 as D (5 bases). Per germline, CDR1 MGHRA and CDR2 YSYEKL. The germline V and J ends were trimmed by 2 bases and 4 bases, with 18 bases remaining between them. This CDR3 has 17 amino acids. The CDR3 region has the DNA TGCGCCAGCAGCCAATTAAAGCGGCATGGGAAATACAATGAGCAGTTCTTC. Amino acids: CASSQLKRHGKYNEQFF.

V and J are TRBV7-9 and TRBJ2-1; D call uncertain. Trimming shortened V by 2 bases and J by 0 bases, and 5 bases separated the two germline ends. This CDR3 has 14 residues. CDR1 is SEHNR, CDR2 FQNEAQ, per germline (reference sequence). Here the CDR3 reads CASSLLSSYNEQFF. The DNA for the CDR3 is TGTGCCAGCAGCTTACTTAGCTCCTACAATGAGCAGTTCTTC.

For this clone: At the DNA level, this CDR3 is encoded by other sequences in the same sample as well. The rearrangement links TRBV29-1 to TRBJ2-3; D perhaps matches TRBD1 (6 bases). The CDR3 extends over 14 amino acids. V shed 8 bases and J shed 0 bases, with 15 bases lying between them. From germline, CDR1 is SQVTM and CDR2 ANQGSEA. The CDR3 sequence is CSFTGPVSTDTQYF. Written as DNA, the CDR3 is TGCAGCTTCACAGGGCCTGTTAGCACAGATACGCAGTATTTT.

CDR3 sequence reads: CASSLVQWYEQFF. In DNA form, the CDR3 reads TGTGCCAGCAGCTTAGTCCAGTGGTATGAGCAGTTCTTC. The V call is TRBV7-8, the J call TRBJ2-1; D gene uncertain. This CDR3 has 13 amino acids. Germline V gives CDR1 SGHVS, CDR2 FQNEAQ. Trimming removed 1 base at V and 8 bases at J, with 9 bases between.

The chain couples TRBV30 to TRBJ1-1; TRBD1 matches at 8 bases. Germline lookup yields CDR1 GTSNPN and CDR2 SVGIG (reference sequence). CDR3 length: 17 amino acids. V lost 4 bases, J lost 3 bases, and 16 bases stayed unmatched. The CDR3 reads CAWTLRPGGERDTEAFF. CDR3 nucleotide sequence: TGTGCCTGGACCCTACGTCCAGGGGGCGAGCGGGACACTGAAGCTTTCTTT.

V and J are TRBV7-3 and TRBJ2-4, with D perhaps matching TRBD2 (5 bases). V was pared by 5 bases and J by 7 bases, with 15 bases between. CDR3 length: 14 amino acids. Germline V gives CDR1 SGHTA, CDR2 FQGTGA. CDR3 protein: CASSDPDRGNIQYF. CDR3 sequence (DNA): TGTGCCAGCAGCGACCCAGACCGCGGGAACATTCAGTACTTC.

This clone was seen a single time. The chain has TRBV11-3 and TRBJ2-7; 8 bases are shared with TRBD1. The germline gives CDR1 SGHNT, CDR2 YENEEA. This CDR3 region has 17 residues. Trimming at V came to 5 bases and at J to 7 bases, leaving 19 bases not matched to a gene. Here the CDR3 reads CASSPRGQGKGDTEQYF. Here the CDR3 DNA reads TGTGCCAGCAGCCCGCGCGGACAGGGCAAAGGGGATACGGAGCAGTACTTC.

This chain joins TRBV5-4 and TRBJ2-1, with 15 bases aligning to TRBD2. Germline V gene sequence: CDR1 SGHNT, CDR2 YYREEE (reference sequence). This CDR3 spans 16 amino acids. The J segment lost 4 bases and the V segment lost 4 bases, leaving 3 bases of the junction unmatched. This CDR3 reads CASSTGTSGRYNEQFF. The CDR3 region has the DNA TGTGCCAGCAGCACCGGGACTAGCGGGAGGTACAATGAGCAGTTCTTC.

CDR3 amino acids: CASSRTTAEAFF. In DNA form, the CDR3 reads TGTGCCAGCAGTCGAACGACAGCTGAAGCTTTCTTT. This sequence joins TRBV6-1 and TRBJ1-1, with a possible D match to TRBD1 (5 bases). V dropped 5 bases and J dropped 6 bases, with 10 bases sitting between them. CDR1 is MNHNS, CDR2 SASEGT, per germline. The length of the CDR3 is 12 residues.

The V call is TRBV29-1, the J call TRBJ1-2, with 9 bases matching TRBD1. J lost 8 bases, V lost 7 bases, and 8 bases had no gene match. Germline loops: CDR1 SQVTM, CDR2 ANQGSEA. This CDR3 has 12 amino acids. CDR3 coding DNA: TGCAGCGGCCGGACAGGGGATTTAGGCTACACCTTC. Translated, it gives CSGRTGDLGYTF.

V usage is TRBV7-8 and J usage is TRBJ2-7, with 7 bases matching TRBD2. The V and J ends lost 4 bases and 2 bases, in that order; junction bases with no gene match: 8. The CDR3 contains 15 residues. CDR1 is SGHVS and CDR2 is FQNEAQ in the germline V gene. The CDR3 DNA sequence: TGTGCCAGCAGCTCTGAGGCTAGCGGCGCCTACGAGCAGTACTTC. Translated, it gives CASSSEASGAYEQYF.

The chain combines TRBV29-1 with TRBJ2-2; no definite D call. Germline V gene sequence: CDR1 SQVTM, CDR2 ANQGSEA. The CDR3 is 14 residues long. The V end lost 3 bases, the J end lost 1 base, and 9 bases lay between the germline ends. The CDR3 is CSVELALNTGELFF. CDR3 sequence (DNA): TGCAGCGTTGAGCTCGCGCTGAACACCGGGGAGCTGTTTTTT.

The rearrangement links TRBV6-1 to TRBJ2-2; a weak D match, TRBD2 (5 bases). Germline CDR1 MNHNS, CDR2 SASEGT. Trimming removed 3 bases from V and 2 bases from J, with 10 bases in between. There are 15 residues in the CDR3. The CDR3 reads CASSERALNTGELFF. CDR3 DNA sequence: TGTGCCAGCAGTGAGAGGGCCCTAAACACCGGGGAGCTGTTTTTT.

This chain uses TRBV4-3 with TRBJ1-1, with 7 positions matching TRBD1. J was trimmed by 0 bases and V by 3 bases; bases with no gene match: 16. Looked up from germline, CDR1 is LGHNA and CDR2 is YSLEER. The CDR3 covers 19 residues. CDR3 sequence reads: CASSHALDRAESMNTEAFF. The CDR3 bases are TGCGCCAGCAGCCACGCTCTCGACAGGGCCGAAAGTATGAACACTGAAGCTTTCTTT.

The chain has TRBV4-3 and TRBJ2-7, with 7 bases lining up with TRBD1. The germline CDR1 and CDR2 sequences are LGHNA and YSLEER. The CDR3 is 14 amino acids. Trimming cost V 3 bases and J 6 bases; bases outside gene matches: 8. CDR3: CASSQVQGSGEQYF. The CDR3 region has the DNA TGCGCCAGCAGCCAGGTACAGGGGTCGGGCGAGCAGTACTTC.

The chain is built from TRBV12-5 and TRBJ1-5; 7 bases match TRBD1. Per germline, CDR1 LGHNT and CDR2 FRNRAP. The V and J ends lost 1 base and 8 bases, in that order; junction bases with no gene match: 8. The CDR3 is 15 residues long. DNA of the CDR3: TGTGCTAGTGGTTTGGACGTACAGGGGACGGAGCCCCAGCATTTT. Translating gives CASGLDVQGTEPQHF.

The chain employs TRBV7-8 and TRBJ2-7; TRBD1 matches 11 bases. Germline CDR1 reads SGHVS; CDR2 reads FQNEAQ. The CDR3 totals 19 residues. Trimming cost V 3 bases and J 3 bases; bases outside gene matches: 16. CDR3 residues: CASSLDRGLVPSLNYEQYF. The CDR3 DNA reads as TGTGCCAGCAGCTTGGACAGGGGGCTAGTTCCCTCCCTTAACTACGAGCAGTACTTC.

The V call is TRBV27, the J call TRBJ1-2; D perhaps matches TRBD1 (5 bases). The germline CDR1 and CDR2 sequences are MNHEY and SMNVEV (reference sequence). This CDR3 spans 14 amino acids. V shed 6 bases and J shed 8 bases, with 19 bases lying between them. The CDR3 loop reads CASSGTQSTAGYTF. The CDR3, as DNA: TGTGCCAGCAGCGGCACTCAATCGACAGCCGGCTACACCTTC.

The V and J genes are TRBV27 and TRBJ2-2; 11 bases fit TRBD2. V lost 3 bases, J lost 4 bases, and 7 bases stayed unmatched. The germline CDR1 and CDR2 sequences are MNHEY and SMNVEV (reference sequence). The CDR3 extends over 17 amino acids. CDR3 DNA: TGTGCCAGCAGTTTGGGACTAGCGGCTCCGAGCACCGGGGAGCTGTTTTTT. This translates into CASSLGLAAPSTGELFF.

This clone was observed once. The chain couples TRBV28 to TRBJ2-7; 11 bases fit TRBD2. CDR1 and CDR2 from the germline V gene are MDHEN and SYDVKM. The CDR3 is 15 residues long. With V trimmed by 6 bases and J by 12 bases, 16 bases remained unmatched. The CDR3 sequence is CASSLNKGLAVLWYF. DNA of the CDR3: TGTGCCAGCAGCCTCAACAAGGGACTAGCGGTTCTTTGGTACTTC.

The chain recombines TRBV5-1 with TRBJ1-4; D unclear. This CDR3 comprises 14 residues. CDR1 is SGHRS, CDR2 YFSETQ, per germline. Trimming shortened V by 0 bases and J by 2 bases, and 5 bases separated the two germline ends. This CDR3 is CASSLGATNEKLFF. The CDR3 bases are TGCGCCAGCAGCTTGGGGGCGACTAATGAAAAACTGTTTTTT.

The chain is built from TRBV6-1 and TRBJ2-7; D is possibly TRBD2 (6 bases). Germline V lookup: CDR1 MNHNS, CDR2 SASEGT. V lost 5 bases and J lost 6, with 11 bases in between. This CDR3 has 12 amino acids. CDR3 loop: CASSPGVIEQYF. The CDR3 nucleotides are TGTGCCAGCAGTCCGGGAGTAATCGAGCAGTACTTC.

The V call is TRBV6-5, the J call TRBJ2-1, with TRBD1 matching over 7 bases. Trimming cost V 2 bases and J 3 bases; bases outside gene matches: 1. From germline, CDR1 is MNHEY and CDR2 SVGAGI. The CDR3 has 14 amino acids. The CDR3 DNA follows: TGTGCCAGCAGTTACCAGGGGGACTACAATGAGCAGTTCTTC. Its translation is CASSYQGDYNEQFF.